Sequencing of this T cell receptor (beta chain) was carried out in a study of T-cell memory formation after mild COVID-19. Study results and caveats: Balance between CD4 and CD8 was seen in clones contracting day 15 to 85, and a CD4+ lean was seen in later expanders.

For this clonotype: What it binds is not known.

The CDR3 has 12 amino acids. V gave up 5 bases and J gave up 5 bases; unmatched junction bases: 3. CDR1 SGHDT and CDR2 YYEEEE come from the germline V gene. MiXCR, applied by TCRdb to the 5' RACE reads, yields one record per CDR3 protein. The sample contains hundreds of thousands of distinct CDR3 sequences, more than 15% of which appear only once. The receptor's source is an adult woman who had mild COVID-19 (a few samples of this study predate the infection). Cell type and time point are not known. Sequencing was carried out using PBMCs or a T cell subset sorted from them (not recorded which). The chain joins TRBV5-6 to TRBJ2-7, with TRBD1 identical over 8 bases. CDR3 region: CASSGQGHEQYF. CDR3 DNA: TGTGCCAGCAGTGGACAGGGTCACGAGCAGTACTTC.